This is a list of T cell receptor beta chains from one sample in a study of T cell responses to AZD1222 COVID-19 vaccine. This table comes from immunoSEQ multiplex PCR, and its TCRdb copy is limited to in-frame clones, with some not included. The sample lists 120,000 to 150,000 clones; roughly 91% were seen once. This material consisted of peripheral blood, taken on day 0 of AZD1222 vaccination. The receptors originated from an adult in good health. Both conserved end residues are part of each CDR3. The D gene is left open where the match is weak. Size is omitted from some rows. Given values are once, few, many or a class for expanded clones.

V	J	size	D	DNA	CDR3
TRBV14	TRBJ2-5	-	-	TGTGCCAGCAGCCAAGTCGTAATCCGTGGCCGGGGGCCCCGAGAGACCCAGTACTTC	CASSQVVIRGRGPRETQYF
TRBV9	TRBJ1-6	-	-	TGTGCCAGCGGGTTCGGGGAGGGGGTTTTATCACCCCTCCACTTT	CASGFGEGVLSPLHF
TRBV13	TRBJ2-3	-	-	TGTGCCAGCAGCTCCCCAGTAGATACGCAGTATTTT	CASSSPVDTQYF
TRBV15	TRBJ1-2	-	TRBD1	TGTGCCACCAGCAGGGACAGTCTGTGGACAGGGGGGGTAGCTGGTAGTCCTGGCTACACCTTC	CATSRDSLWTGGVAGSPGYTF
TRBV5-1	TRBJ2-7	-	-	TGCGCCAGCAGCTTGTCGAACCGCTACGAGCAGTACTTC	CASSLSNRYEQYF
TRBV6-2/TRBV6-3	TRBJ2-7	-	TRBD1	TGTGCCAGCAGTTATGGTAAGGGGGCCGAGCAGTACTTC	CASSYGKGAEQYF
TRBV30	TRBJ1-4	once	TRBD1	TGTGCCTGGAGTATTACAGGGGCCCCAACTAATGAAAAACTGTTTTTT	CAWSITGAPTNEKLFF
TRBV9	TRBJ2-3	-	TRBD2	TGTGCCAGCAGCGTAGAGAGGCTAGCGGGGGCCCCAGGTACGCAGTATTTT	CASSVERLAGAPGTQYF
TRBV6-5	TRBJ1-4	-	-	TGTGCCAGCAGTTACTCCAGCGGGTTATATGAAAAACTGTTTTTT	CASSYSSGLYEKLFF
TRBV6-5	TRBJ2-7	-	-	TGTGCCAGCAGTTCCCTGCGGGGCCGCGGCTACGAGCAGTACTTC	CASSSLRGRGYEQYF
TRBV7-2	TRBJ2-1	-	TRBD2	TGTGCCAGCAGCTTAGTAAGACTAGCGGGAGGGCCGGGCAATGAGCAGTTCTTC	CASSLVRLAGGPGNEQFF
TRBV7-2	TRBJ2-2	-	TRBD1	TGTGCCAGCAGCCGGGACAGGGTGGACACCGGGGAGCTGTTTTTT	CASSRDRVDTGELFF
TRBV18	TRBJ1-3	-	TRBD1	TGTGCCAGCGGACGGGACAGTTACTCTGGAAACACCATATATTTT	CASGRDSYSGNTIYF
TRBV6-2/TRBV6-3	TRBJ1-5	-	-	TGTGCCAGCAGTTACTTCACACTGCCCCAGCATTTT	CASSYFTLPQHF